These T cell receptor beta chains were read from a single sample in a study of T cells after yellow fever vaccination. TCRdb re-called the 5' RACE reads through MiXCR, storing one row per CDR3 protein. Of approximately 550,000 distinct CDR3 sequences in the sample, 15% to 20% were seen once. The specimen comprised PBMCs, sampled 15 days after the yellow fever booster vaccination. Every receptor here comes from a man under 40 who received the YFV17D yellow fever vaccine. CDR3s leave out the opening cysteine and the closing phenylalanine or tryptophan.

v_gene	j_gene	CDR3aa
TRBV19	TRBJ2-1	ASSISGSRVSYNEQF
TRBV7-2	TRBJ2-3	ASRVGLPTDTQY
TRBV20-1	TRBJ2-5	SASGGGSGETQY
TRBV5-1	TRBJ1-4	ASSVNRVYEKLF
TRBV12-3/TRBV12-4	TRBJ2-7	ASSLLRPPPSLY
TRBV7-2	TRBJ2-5	ASSLVMETQY
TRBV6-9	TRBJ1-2	APSGLQVISYGYT
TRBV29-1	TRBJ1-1	SAGQGENTEAF
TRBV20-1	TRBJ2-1	SARGLAEINEQF
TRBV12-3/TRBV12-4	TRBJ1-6	ASSQQGRDTPLH
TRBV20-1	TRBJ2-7	SARGLASYEQY
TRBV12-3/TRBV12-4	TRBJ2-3	ASSSAGGSTDTQY
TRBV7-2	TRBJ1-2	ASSLGAGRGYT
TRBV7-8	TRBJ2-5	ASSWGTGRGTQY
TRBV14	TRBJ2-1	ASTESSYNEQF
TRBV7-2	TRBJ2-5	ASTPAGLAGGQETQY
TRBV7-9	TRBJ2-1	ASSFIAGTGTNNEQF
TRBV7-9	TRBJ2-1	ASSRSTGLAGNEQF
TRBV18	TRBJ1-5	ASSPKREQPQH
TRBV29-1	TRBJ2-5	SVDSTQY
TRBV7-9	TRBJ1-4	ASSFGSGGKLF
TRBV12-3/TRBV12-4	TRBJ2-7	ASTQRGYEQY
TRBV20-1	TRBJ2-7	SARAGGYEQY
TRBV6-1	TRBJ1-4	ASSDRGWEKLF
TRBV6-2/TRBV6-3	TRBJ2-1	ASSYSKAGGIEQF
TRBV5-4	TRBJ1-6	ASSLGLRGSPLH
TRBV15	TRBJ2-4	ATSSPRVAKNIQY
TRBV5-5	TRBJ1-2	ASSLNHLDPYGYT
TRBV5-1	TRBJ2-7	ASSLESSAYEQY
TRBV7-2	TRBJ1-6	ASSLVGAPLH
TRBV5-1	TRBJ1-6	ASSLQGVDSPLH
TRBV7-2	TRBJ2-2	ASSPTPYTGELF
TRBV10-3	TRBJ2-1	AISDARNEQF
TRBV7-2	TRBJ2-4	ASSMGLAGAGDIQY
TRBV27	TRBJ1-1	ASRTGATEAF
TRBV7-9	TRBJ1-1	ASSLEAVGPKAF
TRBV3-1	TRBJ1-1	ASSFGQSREAF
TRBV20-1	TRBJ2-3	SANAWTSGRWSDTQY
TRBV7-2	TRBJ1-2	ASSLSRQGVSYT
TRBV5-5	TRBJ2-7	ASSSWTSGTPY
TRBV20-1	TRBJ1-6	SASNSFIDSPLH
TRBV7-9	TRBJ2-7	ASGWGRDLYEQY
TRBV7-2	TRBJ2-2	ASSPIDSRTGELF
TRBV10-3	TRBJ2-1	AISGGSPYEQF
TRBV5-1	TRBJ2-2	ASSAGNTGELF
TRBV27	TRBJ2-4	ASSFVGGNIQY
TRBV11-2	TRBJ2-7	ASSLDVAGVYEQY
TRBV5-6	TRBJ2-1	ASSLESSPGLAGSFYNEQF
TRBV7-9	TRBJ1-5	ASSFWGSNQPQH
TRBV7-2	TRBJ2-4	ASSFRLAKNIQY